Following are 10 T cell receptor beta chains from one sample sequenced in a study of cytomegalovirus exposure and HLA in healthy donors. PCR primers comprised 60 Vbeta and 13 Jbeta primers. Repertoires were generated with immunoSEQ multiplex PCR, while TCRdb's copy carries only in-frame clones and drops some. The profile covers 220,000 or so clones, with about 74% appearing a single time and roughly 2% taken by the ten largest. Sequenced material: PBMCs. The receptors here all came from a woman aged 25-40 years in good health and CMV-seronegative.

The chain carries TRBV6-1 and TRBJ2-1; TRBD1 matches at 11 bases. Germline-derived CDR1 and CDR2 are MNHNS and SASEGT. The J segment lost 2 bases and the V segment lost 6 bases, leaving 3 bases of the junction unmatched. The CDR3 length is 15 residues. The CDR3 DNA is TGTGCCAGCAGGGGGACAGGGGGACCCTACAATGAGCAGTTCTTC. This sequence encodes CASRGTGGPYNEQFF.

The J gene is TRBJ2-7, the V gene TRBV5-1; the match to TRBD1 covers 7 bases. V shed 2 bases and J 1 base; nucleotides not matched to a gene: 6. The CDR3 sequence is 15 residues long. Germline V CDR1 and CDR2: SGHRS, YFSETQ. The CDR3 region has the DNA TGCGCCAGCAGCTTCTGGACAGGTGTTTCCTACGAGCAGTACTTC. Its translation: CASSFWTGVSYEQYF.

The genes are TRBV5-1 and TRBJ2-1, with 10 bases aligning to TRBD2. The V and J ends lost 2 bases and 8 bases, in that order; junction bases with no gene match: 10. The length of the CDR3 is 16 residues. Germline CDR1 and CDR2: SGHRS and YFSETQ. The CDR3 sequence: CASSFVSGRGGDEQFF. CDR3 DNA: TGCGCCAGCAGCTTCGTGAGCGGGAGGGGAGGTGATGAGCAGTTCTTC.

V is TRBV29-1 and J is TRBJ2-3; 11 bases line up with TRBD2. The CDR3 contains 15 residues. Per the germline V gene, CDR1 is SQVTM and CDR2 is ANQGSEA. Unmatched junction bases numbered 6, after V lost 4 bases and J lost 3 bases. DNA of the CDR3: TGCAGCGTTGCACTAGCGGGAGAGGGTACAGATACGCAGTATTTT. Its protein product is CSVALAGEGTDTQYF.

The chain couples TRBV2 to TRBJ2-1; 8 bases agree with TRBD1. V was clipped by 4 bases and J by 9 bases; unmatched bases: 8. The CDR3 covers 14 residues. Germline CDR1 reads SNHLY; CDR2 reads FYNNEI. The CDR3 nucleotides read TGTGCCAGCAGTGTTTCAGGGGGCTTTAGTGAGCAGTTCTTC. Translating gives CASSVSGGFSEQFF.

V and J are TRBV11-3 and TRBJ2-3; TRBD1 matches at 7 bases. This CDR3 is built from 14 residues. V gave up 6 bases and J gave up 2 bases; unmatched junction bases: 5. Germline V gene lookup returns CDR1 SGHNT and CDR2 YENEEA. The CDR3 sequence: CASSKQGPTDTQYF. The DNA for the CDR3 is TGTGCCAGCAGTAAACAGGGGCCCACAGATACGCAGTATTTT.

This clone showed up just a few times. The chain employs TRBV1 and TRBJ2-5; the table assigns TRBD1, which was not confirmed against the DNA. TRBV1 is classified as a pseudogene. This CDR3 region has 15 residues. This chain's CDR3 is CTSAKRRQGLETQYF. The CDR3 DNA sequence: TGCACCAGCGCAAAACGGCGACAGGGTTTAGAGACCCAGTACTTC.

The genes are TRBV7-6 and TRBJ1-5; D is undetermined. This CDR3 contains 16 residues. V was trimmed by 1 base and J by 3 bases, leaving 13 bases between them. Per germline, CDR1 SGHVS and CDR2 FNYEAQ. The CDR3 DNA sequence: TGTGCCAGCAGCTTAGAGGCGGGCAGCTTCAATCAGCCCCAGCATTTT. Residues: CASSLEAGSFNQPQHF.

V and J are TRBV6-1 and TRBJ1-1, with D perhaps matching TRBD1 (6 bases). CDR3 length: 13 amino acids. Trimming cost V 4 bases and J 8 bases, with 14 bases left between them. The germline gives CDR1 MNHNS, CDR2 SASEGT. The CDR3 sequence is CASSVGGLKEAFF. The CDR3 DNA reads TGTGCCAGCAGTGTTGGGGGCCTTAAGGAAGCTTTCTTT.

The genes are TRBV5-1 and TRBJ1-2; 7 positions agree with TRBD1. With V trimmed by 1 base and J by 6 bases, 12 bases remained unmatched. This CDR3 comprises 16 residues. The germline CDR1 and CDR2 sequences are SGHRS and YFSETQ. This CDR3 reads CASSLSGGGVENGYTF. CDR3 nucleotide sequence: TGCGCCAGCAGCTTGAGTGGAGGGGGCGTAGAAAATGGCTACACCTTC.